Detailed here is one T cell receptor beta chain. The antigen is not known. The sample's time point: week 23, last vaccination. In the vaccine, a single dose held 300 ug of the mutant IDH1 20-mer peptide, along with topical imiquimod. This specimen belongs to a study of a mutant IDH1 vaccine in newly diagnosed glioma. Overall study: Patients in the study were vaccinated eight times, receiving shots in weeks 1, 3, 5, 7, 11, 15, 19 and 23. An approximately 62% male, about 38% female split and a mean age of about 40 years characterized treated patients.

Some clones are missing from TCRdb's copy, which holds only in-frame ones; the method was immunoSEQ multiplex PCR. The repertoire consists of approximately 60,000 clones, with 80% to 90% occurring once and the leading ten covering approximately 8.1%. Trimming took off 3 bases at V and 5 bases at J, with 13 bases between the two ends. The CDR3 is 14 amino acids. The germline CDR1 and CDR2 sequences are KGHSH and LQKENI. The sample here was PBMCs, taken from a glioma patient whose treatment included an IDH1 peptide vaccine. The chain joins TRBV18 to TRBJ2-5; unclear D gene. The receptor was derived from a woman in her forties with glioma. Some clones in this sample may be carry-over from other donors' samples. DNA for the CDR3: TGTGCCAGCTCACCCGACCCGGTTTGGGAGACCCAGTACTTC. Translation gives CASSPDPVWETQYF.